This T cell receptor beta chain was sequenced during a study of Ad26.COV2.S vaccination and SARS-CoV-2 variants. Study-level points and caveats: Spike-specific CD8+ and CD4+ T cell responses reportedly showed substantial breadth after vaccination. In TCR breadth and depth analyses, total T cell responses may have been underestimated. Recipients given vaccine exceeded placebo recipients in spike-specific TCR breadth.

Sequencing used immunoSEQ multiplex PCR; TCRdb keeps in-frame clones, though not all of them. The repertoire holds approximately 410,000 clones, with roughly 88% as singletons. Noted treatment: approximately 18 received Ad26.COV2.S at low or high dose, single or two shots; 5 received placebo; per-sample allocation not given. The samples were gathered on day 63 after the first injection of vaccine or placebo. Built on an Ad26 vector, the vaccine expressed Wuhan-strain SARS-CoV-2 spike. Germline values: CDR1 SGDLS, CDR2 YYNGEE. CDR3 length: 13 residues. V lost 0 bases and J lost 11, with 14 bases in between. A remark on this clone: The antigen is unknown.

The clonotype originates from a person between 18 and 65 years old who received the Ad26.COV2.S COVID-19 vaccine or a placebo. The source was peripheral blood, collected in a trial of Ad26.COV2.S vaccine versus placebo. The J gene is TRBJ1-1, the V gene TRBV9; D is uncertain. CDR3 nucleotides: TGTGCCAGCAGCGTAGCGGGCTCCGGGTTGGCTTTCTTT. This translates into CASSVAGSGLAFF.